This T cell receptor (beta chain) was sequenced for a study of OX40 agonist ivuxolimab in advanced cancers. The repertoire was sequenced with immunoSEQ multiplex PCR; TCRdb's copy has only in-frame clones and lacks some. The sample lists some 19,000 clones; around 70% were seen once. The CDR3 extends over 12 amino acids. The V and J ends lost 3 bases and 6 bases respectively, with 6 bases between them. Germline V CDR1 and CDR2: SEHNR, FQNEAQ (reference sequence). This clonotype was obtained from an adult with an advanced solid tumor such as melanoma, head and neck, liver or kidney cancer. The sequenced sample was CD4+ or CD8+ T cells sorted from blood, obtained in a trial of the OX40 agonist ivuxolimab. The rearrangement uses TRBV7-9 and TRBJ1-5, with a weak D call TRBD1 (5 bases). CDR3 sequence reads: CASSLGVQPQHF. CDR3 sequence (DNA): TGTGCCAGCAGCTTGGGGGTTCAGCCCCAGCATTTT. The full variable domain, with the rest looked up from reference TRBV7-9 and TRBJ1-5, is DTGVSQNPRHKITKRGQNVTFRCDPISEHNRLYWYRQTLGQGPEFLTYFQNEAQLEKSRLLSDRFSAERPKGSFSTLEIQRTEQGDSAMYLCASSLGVQPQHFGDGTRLSIL.